This T cell receptor beta chain was observed in a study of sequential checkpoint blockade in melanoma. Treatment denoted: randomized to nivolumab then ipilimumab (arm A) or the reverse (arm B). None of the patients previously received DNA-damaging chemotherapy. From thawed PBMCs, live CD3+CD8+ cells negative for CD19 and CD56 were sorted. Trimming pared 2 bases from V and 3 bases from J, leaving 11 bases between. CDR1 and CDR2 (germline): MDHEN, SYDVKM. The CDR3 covers 14 residues. Measured with immunoSEQ multiplex PCR; TCRdb has only the in-frame clones, and not every one. The sample lists some 30,000 clones, less than 85% occurring once.

The sequence derives from a human donor with melanoma. The sample consisted of CD8+ T cells sorted from blood (inferred from file names), taken from a patient given nivolumab and ipilimumab in sequence. The chain joins TRBV28 to TRBJ2-7; D is ambiguous. The CDR3 DNA reads as TGTGCCAGCAGTTTAGTCGGCGGAAACTACGAGCAGTACTTC. Translating gives CASSLVGGNYEQYF.